The following is a TCR beta chain sequence with its context. Its cognate antigen is unknown. The entry originates in a study of Ad26.COV2.S vaccination and SARS-CoV-2 variants. Study-wide results and caveats: Breadth and depth estimates from TCRs may understate total T cell responses.

Treatment defined: 15 to 20 received Ad26.COV2.S at low or high dose, single or two shots; several received placebo; per-sample allocation not given. The study sampled participants on day 63 after the first vaccine or placebo injection. The V gene lost 6 bases and the J gene lost 6 bases, with 9 bases spanning the gap. CDR1 is MGHDK and CDR2 is SYGVNS in the germline V gene. The length of the CDR3 is 11 residues. TCRdb keeps only in-frame clones here, not all; method: immunoSEQ multiplex PCR. This sample has about 350,000 clones, with approximately 86% found just once. The source of this sequence is a person aged 18-60 years who received the Ad26.COV2.S COVID-19 vaccine or a placebo. The sequenced sample was peripheral blood, obtained in a trial of Ad26.COV2.S vaccine versus placebo. The chain recombines TRBV25-1 with TRBJ2-7; the D gene is possibly TRBD1 (5 bases). CDR3 in DNA: TGTGCCAGCAGAACCCAGGGCGAGCAGTACTTC. This encodes CASRTQGEQYF.